What follows are 20 T cell receptor beta chains derived from one specimen sequenced in a study of beta chain features in type 1 diabetes (dated by TCRdb to 2016 to 2019). Receptor amplification or capture employed the immunoSEQ multiplex PCR assay. The High Capacity cDNA Reverse Transcription Kit was used to reverse transcribe all of the isolated RNA, meaning that expressed TCRB transcripts were what got sequenced. In TCRdb, the immuneACCESS table is reduced to in-frame sequences with V and J assigned. These tables do not hold every clone; where another copy was compared, an unresolved V gene accounts for under half, and the others remain unexplained. Here the sample has 430,000 or so clones; over 9.5% occur a single time. The ten biggest clones cover less than 0.06% of the sample. Sequencing was done on a sample of naive CD4+ T cells from blood. The intended sense of this specimen's cell subset or site label: true naive CD4+ T cells. These receptors were obtained from a woman in her late teens or twenties in good health.

This clone has just a few counts. In DNA, the CDR3 is TGTGCCTTGACCGGAGACAGGGCGGGGTACAATGAGCAGTTCTTC. Encoded protein: CALTGDRAGYNEQFF. The chain is built from TRBV30 and TRBJ2-1; maybe TRBD1 (7 bases). Germline-derived CDR1 and CDR2 are GTSNPN and SVGIG (reference sequence). The length of the CDR3 is 15 residues. V lost 7 bases, J lost 4 bases, and 20 bases lay in between.

In its sample, this clone was seen a few times. V is TRBV7-2 and J is TRBJ2-7; no reliable D call. V lost 6 bases and J lost 0, with 9 bases in between. Per germline, CDR1 SGHTA and CDR2 FQGNSA. The CDR3 has 13 amino acids. Here the CDR3 DNA reads TGTGCCAGCAGTACCCAACCCTCCTACGAGCAGTACTTC. Protein: CASSTQPSYEQYF.

A few counts support this clone. V is TRBV29-1 and J is TRBJ1-1, with a possible D match to TRBD1 (5 bases). Trimming shortened V by 2 bases and J by 5 bases, and 15 bases separated the two germline ends. The CDR3 loop spans 14 amino acids. In germline, CDR1 is SQVTM, CDR2 ANQGSEA. The DNA of the CDR3 is TGCAGCGTTGAACGCCAGGGAGGGATAACTGAAGCTTTCTTT. As protein: CSVERQGGITEAFF.

There are a few counts of this clone. The chain couples TRBV4-3 to TRBJ2-1; D gene uncertain. There are 13 residues in the CDR3. The V gene's germline CDR1 is LGHNA and CDR2 YSLEER. V gave up 4 bases and J gave up 8 bases, with 12 bases separating them. The chain's CDR3 is CASSRIGLDEQFF. The CDR3 coding sequence is TGCGCCAGCAGCCGTATTGGTTTGGATGAGCAGTTCTTC.

This clone has just a few counts. The chain couples TRBV7-2 to TRBJ2-1, with D possibly being TRBD2 (5 bases). Per the germline V gene, CDR1 is SGHTA and CDR2 is FQGNSA. With 2 bases removed from V and 7 bases from J, the gap between germline ends came to 15 bases. The CDR3 is 15 amino acids. The CDR3 region is CASSLSATNMNEQFF. CDR3 DNA sequence: TGTGCCAGCAGCTTATCCGCGACTAACATGAATGAGCAGTTCTTC. Full variable domain (missing parts from reference TRBV7-2 and TRBJ2-1): GAGVSQSPSNKVTEKGKDVELRCDPISGHTALYWYRQSLGQGLEFLIYFQGNSAPDKSGLPSDRFSAERTGGSVSTLTIQRTQQEDSAVYLCASSLSATNMNEQFFGPGTRLTVL.

This clone turned up a few times. The V and J genes are TRBV28 and TRBJ2-1; TRBD1 might be the D (6 bases). The length of the CDR3 is 13 residues. Germline V gene data show CDR1 as MDHEN and CDR2 as SYDVKM. V lost 6 bases and J lost 7, with 13 bases in between. CDR3 sequence reads: CASRLTGLNEQFF. For the CDR3, the DNA is TGTGCCAGCAGATTGACAGGCCTAAATGAGCAGTTCTTC.

This clone was counted only a few times. The chain recombines TRBV9 with TRBJ1-2; a possible D gene is TRBD1 (6 bases). The CDR3 totals 15 residues. Between the trimmed V and J ends, which lost 0 bases and 6 bases, there was a span of 15 bases. Per the germline V gene, CDR1 is SGDLS and CDR2 is YYNGEE. Here the CDR3 DNA reads TGTGCCAGCAGCGTAGACGGGGGGCGTCCAGATGGCTACACCTTC. As protein: CASSVDGGRPDGYTF.

This clone was counted between two and nine times. The J gene is TRBJ2-7, the V gene TRBV18; tentative D call: TRBD2 (5 bases). Germline CDR1 KGHSH, CDR2 LQKENI. V lost 4 bases and J lost 6, with 19 bases in between. This CDR3 has 15 amino acids. The chain's CDR3 is CASSLSLAGGGEQYV. CDR3 nucleotides: TGTGCCAGCTCACTTTCGCTCGCAGGAGGAGGCGAGCAGTACGTC.

This clone was found a few times. The rearrangement joins TRBV27 to TRBJ1-1, with unresolved D. Trimming removed 2 bases at V and 2 bases at J, with 12 bases between. From germline, CDR1 is MNHEY and CDR2 SMNVEV (reference sequence). The CDR3 consists of 15 residues. CDR3 sequence reads: CASSLLSRVNTEAFF. CDR3 nucleotides: TGTGCCAGCAGTTTACTGTCCCGGGTCAACACTGAAGCTTTCTTT.

This clone has more than one count but fewer than ten. This chain links TRBV6-5 with TRBJ1-4, with D possibly being TRBD1 (5 bases). The CDR3 has 14 residues. CDR1 MNHEY and CDR2 SVGAGI come from the germline V gene. Trimming removed 5 bases at V and 7 bases at J, with 14 bases between. CDR3 bases: TGTGCCAGCAGTACAGGTGCCTGGAGTGAAAAACTGTTTTTT. As protein: CASSTGAWSEKLFF.

This chain links TRBV27 with TRBJ2-5, with D tentatively TRBD1 (5 bases). Trimming took 5 bases from V and 5 from J, leaving 15 bases between them. In germline, CDR1 is MNHEY, CDR2 SMNVEV (reference sequence). CDR3 length: 14 residues. The chain's CDR3 is CASSRPGNGETQYF. In DNA, the CDR3 is TGTGCCAGCAGTAGACCAGGGAATGGGGAGACCCAGTACTTC.

This clone has only a few counts. The chain is built from TRBV5-1 and TRBJ2-5; 8 bases align to TRBD2. Germline V gene sequence: CDR1 SGHRS, CDR2 YFSETQ. V shed 3 bases and J 1 base; nucleotides not matched to a gene: 8. This CDR3 has 16 amino acids. The CDR3 loop reads CASSYIQAGVQETQYF. CDR3 DNA sequence: TGCGCCAGCAGCTATATACAAGCGGGGGTCCAAGAGACCCAGTACTTC. The whole variable domain, filled in from reference TRBV5-1 and TRBJ2-5, reads KAGVTQTPRYLIKTRGQQVTLSCSPISGHRSVSWYQQTPGQGLQFLFEYFSETQRNKGNFPGRFSGRQFSNSRSEMNVSTLELGDSALYLCASSYIQAGVQETQYFGPGTRLLVL.

This clone has just a few counts. V gene TRBV14 combines with J gene TRBJ2-3; TRBD2 agrees at 7 bases. With V trimmed by 2 bases and J by 5 bases, 10 bases remained unmatched. The CDR3 runs 16 residues. The germline V gene has CDR1 SGHDN and CDR2 FVKESK. The chain's CDR3 is CASSQLARGEGDTQYF. As DNA, the CDR3 is TGTGCCAGCAGCCAACTTGCACGGGGGGAAGGAGATACGCAGTATTTT.

The V gene is TRBV18, the J gene TRBJ2-2, with D tentatively TRBD2 (6 bases). CDR3 length: 17 residues. V lost 3 bases to trimming and J lost 2 bases, with 16 bases between them. Germline V gene lookup returns CDR1 KGHSH and CDR2 LQKENI. Written as DNA, the CDR3 is TGTGCCAGCTCACCGCTAAATAGCGGACTTAACACCGGGGAGCTGTTTTTT. It specifies CASSPLNSGLNTGELFF.

This clone was seen more than once but under ten times. Other DNA sequences from this sample encode an identical CDR3 as well. V gene TRBV7-3 combines with J gene TRBJ2-3; D may be TRBD2 (5 bases). Germline assignment: CDR1 SGHTA and CDR2 FQGTGA. Deletions cut 3 bases from V and 2 bases from J, with 9 bases between. This CDR3 region has 14 residues. The CDR3 DNA follows: TGTGCCAGCAGCTTTGACGGGAACACAGATACGCAGTATTTT. Protein sequence: CASSFDGNTDTQYF. Supplemented by reference TRBV7-3 and TRBJ2-3, the full variable domain reads GAGVSQTPSNKVTEKGKYVELRCDPISGHTALYWYRQSLGQGPEFLIYFQGTGAADDSGLPNDRFFAVRPEGSVSTLKIQRTERGDSAVYLCASSFDGNTDTQYFGPGTRLTVL.

This clone was seen a few times. This CDR3 is also generated by other DNA sequences in the sample. This chain uses TRBV7-9 with TRBJ1-1; weak D call: TRBD1 (6 bases). This CDR3 region has 13 residues. CDR1 and CDR2 (germline): SEHNR, FQNEAQ (reference sequence). V lost 6 bases, J lost 1 base, and 9 bases lay in between. The CDR3 coding sequence is TGTGCCAGCAGTCGACAGGAGAACACTGAAGCTTTCTTT. Translating gives CASSRQENTEAFF. The full variable domain, with the rest looked up from reference TRBV7-9 and TRBJ1-1, is DTGVSQNPRHKITKRGQNVTFRCDPISEHNRLYWYRQTLGQGPEFLTYFQNEAQLEKSRLLSDRFSAERPKGSFSTLEIQRTEQGDSAMYLCASSRQENTEAFFGQGTRLTVV.

The rearrangement links TRBV4-1 to TRBJ2-1; 7 bases fit TRBD2. V lost 2 bases to trimming and J lost 5 bases; unmatched junction nucleotides: 6. The CDR3 sequence is 15 residues long. Germline CDR1 is MGHRA and CDR2 is YSYEKL. The CDR3 DNA reads as TGCGCCAGCAGCCAAACAGCGGGAACCGACAATGAGCAGTTCTTC. Translated: CASSQTAGTDNEQFF.

In this sample, this clone turned up many times. This chain's CDR3 is CASSEDYSEQYV. In nucleotides, the CDR3 is TGTGCCAGCAGTGAAGACTACTCCGAGCAGTACGTC. The V call is TRBV2, the J call TRBJ2-7, with D unresolved. Germline CDR1 is SNHLY and CDR2 is FYNNEI. V lost 1 base, J lost 6 bases, and 7 bases lay in between. The CDR3 loop spans 12 amino acids.

This chain uses TRBV12-5 with TRBJ2-7; 12 nucleotides match TRBD2. Germline trimming cut 2 bases from V and 3 bases from J; bases unmatched to any gene: 5. This CDR3 comprises 16 residues. Germline V gives CDR1 LGHNT, CDR2 FRNRAP. As DNA, the CDR3 is TGTGCTAGTGGTTTGACTAGCGGGAGGAGCCTCTACGAGCAGTACTTC. This sequence encodes CASGLTSGRSLYEQYF.

This clone was seen more than once but under ten times. Here the CDR3 DNA reads TGCGCCAGCAGCCAAGAACCGGGACAGGGGTACAATGAGCAGTTCTTC. Residues: CASSQEPGQGYNEQFF. This rearrangement joins TRBV4-1 to TRBJ2-1; 10 positions agree with TRBD1. The J segment lost 4 bases and the V segment lost 0 bases, leaving 3 bases of the junction unmatched. The V gene's germline CDR1 is MGHRA and CDR2 YSYEKL. The CDR3 sequence is 16 residues long.